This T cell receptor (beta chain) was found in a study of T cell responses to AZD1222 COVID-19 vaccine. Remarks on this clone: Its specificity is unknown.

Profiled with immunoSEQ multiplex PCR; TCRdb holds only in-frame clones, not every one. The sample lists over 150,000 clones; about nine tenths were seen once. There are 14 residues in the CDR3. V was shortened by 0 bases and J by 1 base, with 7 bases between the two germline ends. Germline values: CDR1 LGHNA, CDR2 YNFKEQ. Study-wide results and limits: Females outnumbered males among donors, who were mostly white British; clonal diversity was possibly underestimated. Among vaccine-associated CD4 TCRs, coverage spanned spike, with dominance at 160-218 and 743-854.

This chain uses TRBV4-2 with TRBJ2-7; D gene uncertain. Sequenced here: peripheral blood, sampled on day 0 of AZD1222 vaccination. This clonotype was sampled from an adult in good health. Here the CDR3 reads CASSQDTGSYEQYF. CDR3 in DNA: TGTGCCAGCAGCCAAGATACCGGTTCCTACGAGCAGTACTTC.